Listed here are 27 T cell receptor beta chains from one sample, sequenced in a study of CD8 T cells in Susac syndrome. Random hexamers were used to reverse transcribe about 0.5 to 1 ug of RNA. TCRdb re-called the immunoSEQ multiplex PCR reads through MiXCR, storing one row per CDR3 protein. The sample gives over 150,000 distinct CDR3 sequences, about 94% of which show up once; 0.09% to 0.1% is in the top ten. The sample consisted of CD4+ T cells from PBMCs. The receptors shown here come from a human donor with Susac syndrome.

J is TRBJ2-5 and V is TRBV2; 7 bases align to TRBD2. V shed 9 bases, J shed 1 base, and the junction held 8 bases outside the gene matches. The CDR3 runs to 14 residues. In germline, CDR1 is SNHLY, CDR2 FYNNEI. CDR3 region: CASKRDGPQETQYF. DNA of the CDR3: TGTGCCAGTAAGCGGGACGGGCCCCAAGAGACCCAGTACTTC.

The V call is TRBV6-2 or TRBV6-3, the J call TRBJ2-1, with unresolved D. This CDR3 has 17 amino acids. Trimming removed 2 bases at V and 0 bases at J, with 14 bases between. Germline loops: CDR1 MNHEY, CDR2 SVGEGT. The CDR3 sequence is CASSYPAQLSSYNEQFF. The DNA of the CDR3 is TGTGCCAGCAGTTACCCTGCCCAGTTAAGCTCCTACAATGAGCAGTTCTTC.

CDR3 region: CASSSAAGFNQPQHF. The CDR3 DNA sequence: TGTGCCAGCAGCTCCGCGGCGGGTTTCAATCAGCCCCAGCATTTT. The rearrangement joins TRBV28 to TRBJ1-5; D remains unclear. The CDR3 loop spans 15 amino acids. V was clipped by 6 bases and J by 3 bases, with 15 bases between them. Germline V CDR1 and CDR2: MDHEN, SYDVKM.

The chain is built from TRBV20-1 and TRBJ2-3; D unclear. The CDR3 spans 14 residues. The V end lost 0 bases, the J end lost 4 bases, and 11 bases lay between the germline ends. Germline V gene data show CDR1 as DFQATT and CDR2 as SNEGSKA (reference sequence). The CDR3 spells CSARDLGWPDTQYF. The DNA for the CDR3 is TGCAGTGCTAGAGATCTAGGTTGGCCAGATACGCAGTATTTT.

The V and J genes are TRBV4-3 and TRBJ1-2; D is ambiguous. V lost 0 bases and J lost 4, with 12 bases in between. Per germline, CDR1 LGHNA and CDR2 YSLEER. CDR3 length: 15 amino acids. The CDR3 nucleotides are TGCGCCAGCAGCCAAGATTTTGGGCCAGTCTATGGCTACACCTTC. Its translation is CASSQDFGPVYGYTF.

The chain uses TRBV6-6 and TRBJ1-1; TRBD1 matches 9 bases. CDR3 length: 15 residues. Losses at the gene ends were 4 bases for V and 1 base for J; bases not matched to a gene: 4. Germline lookup yields CDR1 MNHNY and CDR2 SVGAGI (reference sequence). The CDR3 coding sequence is TGTGCCAGCAGTTCCCCGGACAGGGGGAACACTGAAGCTTTCTTT. Translating gives CASSSPDRGNTEAFF.

The chain joins TRBV7-2 to TRBJ1-2, with 7 bases identical to TRBD1. The V gene's germline CDR1 is SGHTA and CDR2 FQGNSA. This CDR3 has 18 amino acids. J was trimmed by 5 bases and V by 1 base; bases with no gene match: 16. The CDR3 DNA reads TGTGCCAGCAGCTTAGGGGGCAGGGGGTCGGCTGACGGATATGGCTACACCTTC. The encoded protein is CASSLGGRGSADGYGYTF.

This sequence joins TRBV29-1 and TRBJ1-4; D not certain. The CDR3 length is 12 residues. CDR1 SQVTM and CDR2 ANQGSEA come from the germline V gene. The CDR3 region is CSATSTNEKLFF. CDR3 coding DNA: TGCAGTGCGACATCAACTAATGAAAAACTGTTTTTT.

This clonotype was detected once. This chain connects TRBV20-1 to TRBJ2-5, with no clear D. V gave up 3 bases and J gave up 0 bases, with 5 bases separating them. CDR3 length: 12 residues. CDR1 and CDR2 from the germline V gene are DFQATT and SNEGSKA (reference sequence). CDR3 coding DNA: TGCAGTGCTAGTACTGACCAAGAGACCCAGTACTTC. Its translation: CSASTDQETQYF.

V gene TRBV28 combines with J gene TRBJ2-3; tentative D call: TRBD2 (5 bases). In germline, CDR1 is MDHEN, CDR2 SYDVKM. This CDR3 has 14 residues. V gave up 2 bases and J gave up 3 bases, with 9 bases separating them. The CDR3 nucleotides read TGTGCCAGCAGTTTAGCGAGGGCAACAGATACGCAGTATTTT. Translated, it gives CASSLARATDTQYF.

This chain uses TRBV30 with TRBJ2-2, with 9 bases matching TRBD2. Germline lookup yields CDR1 GTSNPN and CDR2 SVGIG (reference sequence). The ends lost 0 bases at V and 6 bases at J; junction bases unmatched: 2. The CDR3 totals 14 residues. CDR3 sequence: CAWSVAGGSGELFF. DNA of the CDR3: TGTGCCTGGAGTGTAGCGGGAGGTTCCGGGGAGCTGTTTTTT.

The sample holds one count of this clonotype. V usage is TRBV12-3 or TRBV12-4 and J usage is TRBJ2-4, with 12 bases fitting TRBD2. This CDR3 region has 21 residues. V lost 4 bases to trimming and J lost 1 base; unmatched junction nucleotides: 17. CDR3 DNA sequence: TGTGCCAGCAGTTCCGCTGGACGACTAGCGGGAGCCCCCGGGGCCAAAAACATTCAGTACTTC. It specifies CASSSAGRLAGAPGAKNIQYF.

The chain uses TRBV5-1 and TRBJ2-7; TRBD1 aligns across 9 bases. V was clipped by 6 bases and J by 6 bases; unmatched bases: 4. Per germline, CDR1 SGHRS and CDR2 YFSETQ. The length of the CDR3 is 12 residues. The CDR3 sequence is CASTRDRAEQYF. For the CDR3, the DNA is TGCGCCAGCACCCGGGACAGGGCCGAGCAGTACTTC.

The genes are TRBV19 and TRBJ2-1, with 9 bases aligning to TRBD2. Germline loops: CDR1 LNHDA, CDR2 SQIVND (reference sequence). V was pared by 7 bases and J by 4 bases, with 11 bases of the junction left unmatched. This CDR3 spans 16 amino acids. The CDR3 here is CASTLVASGDYNEQFF. The CDR3 nucleotides read TGTGCCAGTACGTTGGTGGCTAGCGGGGATTACAATGAGCAGTTCTTC.

The chain is built from TRBV11-3 and TRBJ2-2; TRBD1 might be the D (5 bases). The CDR3 covers 14 residues. Trimming cost V 4 bases and J 4 bases, with 10 bases left between them. Per germline, CDR1 SGHNT and CDR2 YENEEA. DNA for the CDR3: TGTGCCAGCAGCTCTGGACACCTCACCGGGGAGCTGTTTTTT. This codes for CASSSGHLTGELFF.

The rearrangement links TRBV9 to TRBJ2-2, with unresolved D. Trimming stripped 0 bases from V and 0 bases from J, with 6 bases between. The CDR3 contains 15 residues. Germline V CDR1 and CDR2: SGDLS, YYNGEE. CDR3 residues: CASSVESANTGELFF. The CDR3, as DNA: TGTGCCAGCAGCGTAGAATCAGCGAACACCGGGGAGCTGTTTTTT.

The chain joins TRBV6-2 or TRBV6-3 to TRBJ2-1; D remains ambiguous. V was trimmed by 2 bases and J by 8 bases, leaving 10 bases between them. Looked up from germline, CDR1 is MNHEY and CDR2 is SVGEGT. The CDR3 has 13 residues. CDR3 region: CASSYEGLDEQFF. CDR3 nucleotides: TGTGCCAGCAGTTACGAAGGGCTAGATGAGCAGTTCTTC.

Only a few counts were recorded for this clonotype. The chain combines TRBV6-2 or TRBV6-3 with TRBJ2-5; D is perhaps TRBD1 (5 bases). Trimming shortened V by 6 bases and J by 2 bases, and 10 bases separated the two germline ends. CDR1 and CDR2 from the germline V gene are MNHEY and SVGEGT. The length of the CDR3 is 13 residues. CDR3 region: CASSVQGQETQYF. CDR3 nucleotides: TGTGCCAGCAGCGTCCAGGGTCAAGAGACCCAGTACTTC.

The chain employs TRBV20-1 and TRBJ2-7; D assignment may be TRBD1 or TRBD2 (5 bases each). The CDR3 is 12 residues long. Trimming removed 3 bases from V and 2 bases from J, with 8 bases in between. CDR1 is DFQATT and CDR2 is SNEGSKA in the germline V gene (reference sequence). CDR3 protein: CSASRDAYEQYF. Written as DNA, the CDR3 is TGCAGTGCTAGTAGGGACGCCTACGAGCAGTACTTC.

This clonotype was recorded a few times. This chain links TRBV6-1 with TRBJ2-1; weak D call: TRBD1 (6 bases). The CDR3 loop spans 12 amino acids. Trimming stripped 6 bases from V and 4 bases from J, with 7 bases between. From germline, CDR1 is MNHNS and CDR2 SASEGT. This CDR3 is CASRTGYNEQFF. The CDR3 bases are TGTGCCAGCAGGACAGGTTACAATGAGCAGTTCTTC.

In DNA form, the CDR3 reads TGTGCCGTGAGTAAGGGAGACAGGGGCGCCCCAGGCGACCATGAGCAGTTCTTC. Translating gives CAVSKGDRGAPGDHEQFF. This chain uses TRBV12-3 or TRBV12-4 with TRBJ2-1, with TRBD1 identical over 8 bases. The CDR3 length is 18 residues. After removal of 11 bases from V and 8 bases from J, the junction contained 26 bases not matched to a gene.

The chain couples TRBV29-1 to TRBJ2-5; D might be TRBD1 (6 bases). This CDR3 region has 13 residues. CDR1 is SQVTM, CDR2 ANQGSEA, per germline. V was trimmed by 5 bases and J by 0 bases, leaving 10 bases between them. The CDR3 is CSVKGQYQETQYF. In DNA form, the CDR3 reads TGCAGCGTTAAAGGACAGTACCAAGAGACCCAGTACTTC.

This chain's CDR3 is CASSQESTRGTGNTIYF. The CDR3, as DNA: TGTGCCAGCAGCCAAGAAAGTACCAGGGGTACTGGAAACACCATATATTTT. The V gene is TRBV4-2, the J gene TRBJ1-3; D is perhaps TRBD1 (6 bases). The V gene's germline CDR1 is LGHNA and CDR2 YNFKEQ. The V and J ends lost 0 bases and 2 bases respectively, with 14 bases between them. The CDR3 extends over 17 amino acids.

This clonotype is a singleton in its sample. This chain links TRBV21-1 with TRBJ2-7; TRBD1 is taken as the D call from the table, unchecked against the DNA. TRBV21-1 has pseudogene status. The CDR3 contains 12 residues. The CDR3 here is CASSPGFYEQYF. The CDR3 nucleotides read TGTGCCAGCAGCCCGGGATTCTACGAGCAGTACTTC.

V gene TRBV29-1 combines with J gene TRBJ1-1; D is unresolved. Trimming cost V 8 bases and J 4 bases, with 20 bases left between them. The germline V gene encodes CDR1 SQVTM and CDR2 ANQGSEA. The CDR3 length is 14 residues. The CDR3 DNA sequence: TGCAGCCCACACGGCGGGCAATCGGGCACTGAAGCTTTCTTT. Amino acids: CSPHGGQSGTEAFF.

A word on this clonotype: The junction does not match germline at one end; this may be a read error. The genes are TRBV29-1 and TRBJ1-2, with D tentatively TRBD1 (5 bases). Germline values: CDR1 SQVTM, CDR2 ANQGSEA. The CDR3 has 12 residues. CDR3 loop: CSVEEGGVGLYF. The DNA of the CDR3 is TGCAGCGTTGAAGAGGGGGGGGTGGGTCTCTACTTC.

This sequence joins TRBV30 and TRBJ2-6; D remains ambiguous. This CDR3 has 18 amino acids. V was pared by 4 bases and J by 1 base, with 20 bases between. Germline V gene sequence: CDR1 GTSNPN, CDR2 SVGIG (reference sequence). The DNA for the CDR3 is TGTGCCTGGACCCCTATTAAGGGTTTCAGGTCTGGGGCCAACGTCCTGACTTTC. Its translation: CAWTPIKGFRSGANVLTF.